This entry lists 26 T cell receptor beta chains sequenced from one sample in a study of T cells in Graves' hyperthyroidism and ophthalmopathy. Template material for amplifying TCR beta CDR3 regions consisted of RNA transcripts. During a first-round RT-PCR of the TCR CDR3, the HTBI primer set was used. Each CDR3 protein gets one entry after TCRdb re-called the multiplex PCR reads with MiXCR. The repertoire holds about 210,000 distinct CDR3 sequences, with 15% to 20% as singletons. Source material: blood. These receptors all stem from a man aged 50 or older with Graves' hyperthyroidism.

This clonotype was seen ten or more times. The V and J genes are TRBV11-2 and TRBJ2-7; 8 positions match TRBD2. The CDR3 loop spans 16 amino acids. J was trimmed by 1 base and V by 5 bases; bases with no gene match: 10. Per the germline V gene, CDR1 is SGHAT and CDR2 is FQNNGV. The CDR3 region is CASSPIFGGRSYEQYF. The CDR3 DNA reads as TGTGCCAGCAGCCCTATCTTCGGCGGGAGGTCCTACGAGCAGTACTTC.

This clonotype was seen many times. The chain combines TRBV20-1 with TRBJ2-7; no clear D. Trimming removed 1 base at V and 2 bases at J, with 9 bases between. Germline CDR1 is DFQATT and CDR2 is SNEGSKA (reference sequence). CDR3 length: 13 residues. Here the CDR3 DNA reads TGCAGTGCTAGAGGAGCAGAAACCTACGAGCAGTACTTC. As protein: CSARGAETYEQYF.

The sample holds many counts of this clonotype. The V and J genes are TRBV2 and TRBJ1-2, with a tentative D call TRBD1 (5 bases). The V end lost 3 bases, the J end lost 7 bases, and 12 bases lay between the germline ends. CDR1 and CDR2 (germline): SNHLY, FYNNEI. CDR3 size: 13 residues. The CDR3 DNA follows: TGTGCCAGCAGTGACAGGGAGTATAGTGGCTACACCTTC. Its translation: CASSDREYSGYTF.

This clonotype was seen many times. The chain combines TRBV27 with TRBJ2-1; TRBD2 matches at 9 bases. Germline values: CDR1 MNHEY, CDR2 SMNVEV (reference sequence). The CDR3 length is 17 residues. Trimming at V came to 0 bases and at J to 6 bases, leaving 9 bases not matched to a gene. The chain's CDR3 is CASSLSAGGPDGNEQFF. In DNA form, the CDR3 reads TGTGCCAGCAGTTTATCTGCGGGAGGGCCCGATGGCAATGAGCAGTTCTTC.

This clonotype was detected many times. The chain is built from TRBV6-2 or TRBV6-3 and TRBJ1-1; TRBD1 agrees at 9 bases. Germline assignment: CDR1 MNHEY and CDR2 SVGEGT. The CDR3 spans 16 residues. V dropped 6 bases and J dropped 0; count of bases not matched to a gene: 8. The CDR3 sequence: CASSWDRAWVNTEAFF. The CDR3 DNA reads TGTGCCAGCAGCTGGGACAGGGCTTGGGTGAACACTGAAGCTTTCTTT.

The rearrangement links TRBV10-3 to TRBJ1-1; perhaps TRBD1 as D (5 bases). The CDR3 is made up of 15 amino acids. Germline CDR1 ENHRY, CDR2 SYGVKD. V was trimmed by 2 bases and J by 5 bases, leaving 15 bases between them. The CDR3 DNA follows: TGTGCCATCAGTGAGCCCTATCTGGGGGGTACTGAAGCTTTCTTT. It is translated as CAISEPYLGGTEAFF.

This clonotype has a count of ten or more. V usage is TRBV11-3 and J usage is TRBJ2-7; D is possibly TRBD2 (6 bases). V dropped 5 bases and J dropped 2 bases, with 10 bases sitting between them. Germline V lookup: CDR1 SGHNT, CDR2 YENEEA. The CDR3 length is 13 residues. The CDR3 DNA follows: TGTGCCAGCAGCGAACCGGGGGCCTACGAGCAGTACTTC. Its translation is CASSEPGAYEQYF.

This clonotype was observed a handful of times. CDR3 nucleotide sequence: TGTGCCAGCAGCGTCGGGACCCAGTACTTC. Translation gives CASSVGTQYF. The chain recombines TRBV7-9 with TRBJ2-5; D is unresolved. Germline V gene sequence: CDR1 SEHNR, CDR2 FQNEAQ (reference sequence). V lost 5 bases and J 7 bases, leaving 5 bases between the germline ends. The CDR3 is 10 residues long. Drawing the rest from reference TRBV7-9 and TRBJ2-5, the complete variable domain is DTGVSQNPRHKITKRGQNVTFRCDPISEHNRLYWYRQTLGQGPEFLTYFQNEAQLEKSRLLSDRFSAERPKGSFSTLEIQRTEQGDSAMYLCASSVGTQYFGPGTRLLVL.

This clonotype has only a few counts. The V call is TRBV6-4, the J call TRBJ2-7; D gene unclear. Looked up from germline, CDR1 is MRHNA and CDR2 is SNTAGT. This CDR3 has 13 residues. Trimming took 8 bases from V and 4 from J, leaving 15 bases between them. Here the CDR3 DNA reads TGTGCCAGCGTACCGGTTAACCCTTACGAGCAGTACTTC. This encodes CASVPVNPYEQYF.

This clonotype was observed a few times. The rearrangement joins TRBV5-1 to TRBJ2-3, with D maybe TRBD2 (6 bases). V was shortened by 0 bases and J by 0 bases, with 8 bases between the two germline ends. This CDR3 is 15 amino acids long. Germline CDR1 reads SGHRS; CDR2 reads YFSETQ. The CDR3: CASSLVGRSTDTQYF. DNA for the CDR3: TGCGCCAGCAGCTTGGTCGGGAGAAGCACAGATACGCAGTATTTT. Combining the CDR3 with reference TRBV5-1 and TRBJ2-3 gives the whole variable domain KAGVTQTPRYLIKTRGQQVTLSCSPISGHRSVSWYQQTPGQGLQFLFEYFSETQRNKGNFPGRFSGRQFSNSRSEMNVSTLELGDSALYLCASSLVGRSTDTQYFGPGTRLTVL.

In this sample, this clonotype turned up many times. This chain connects TRBV7-9 to TRBJ1-2, with D perhaps TRBD1 (5 bases). This CDR3 has 15 amino acids. CDR1 is SEHNR and CDR2 is FQNEAQ in the germline V gene (reference sequence). The V end lost 0 bases, the J end lost 1 base, and 9 bases lay between the germline ends. The CDR3 nucleotides read TGTGCCAGCAGCTTAGCTCGGGGGGTTAACTATGGCTACACCTTC. Translating gives CASSLARGVNYGYTF.

This clonotype showed up many times. The chain has TRBV6-5 and TRBJ2-3; tentative D call: TRBD2 (6 bases). The CDR3 is 15 amino acids. Trimming shortened V by 2 bases and J by 2 bases, and 11 bases separated the two germline ends. CDR1 MNHEY and CDR2 SVGAGI come from the germline V gene. The CDR3 is CASSYGGSNTDTQYF. CDR3 coding DNA: TGTGCCAGCAGTTACGGGGGGAGCAACACAGATACGCAGTATTTT.

This clonotype was recorded at least ten times. CDR3 loop: CASSLARTADTQYF. The CDR3 nucleotides are TGTGCCAGCAGCTTAGCTCGCACCGCAGATACGCAGTATTTT. V is TRBV7-8 and J is TRBJ2-3; D remains unclear. The germline V gene encodes CDR1 SGHVS and CDR2 FQNEAQ. This CDR3 spans 14 amino acids. The V gene lost 0 bases and the J gene lost 4 bases, with 8 bases spanning the gap.

Worth noting for this clonotype: A much larger clone sits a single nucleotide away, making a read error possible. Since the CDR3 does not end with the conserved phenylalanine or tryptophan, this likely comes from a read error. CDR3 in DNA: TGTGCCAGCAGTTTAGTAGAGGGCATGAACACTGAAGCTTTCTCT. It is translated as CASSLVEGMNTEAFS. This chain links TRBV12-3 or TRBV12-4 with TRBJ1-1, with D uncertain. CDR3 length equals 15 residues. Trimming shortened V by 1 base and J by 0 bases, and 9 bases separated the two germline ends.

This clonotype was counted a few times. A much larger clonotype is one base distant, so this may be a read error. The genes are TRBV11-2 and TRBJ2-4; D remains ambiguous. Germline V lookup: CDR1 SGHAT, CDR2 FQNNGV. The ends were cut back, 11 bases at V and 6 bases at J, with 17 bases in the middle. This CDR3 has 13 residues. CDR3 bases: TGTGCCGGCGGTTCAAATCAAGGAAACATTCAGTACTTC. Protein sequence: CAGGSNQGNIQYF.

V and J are TRBV28 and TRBJ2-1; 7 nucleotides agree with TRBD2. The CDR3 sequence is 17 residues long. CDR1 is MDHEN, CDR2 SYDVKM, per germline. Unmatched junction bases numbered 13, after V lost 5 bases and J lost 3 bases. The CDR3 bases are TGTGCCAGCAGTCCCTCCAGACTAGCACGAAACTACAATGAGCAGTTCTTC. Translation: CASSPSRLARNYNEQFF.

There are many counts of this clonotype. CDR3 nucleotide sequence: TGTGCCAGCAGCCCGACCGGGCAAGAGACCCAGTACTTC. It is translated as CASSPTGQETQYF. V gene TRBV7-9 combines with J gene TRBJ2-5; D ambiguous. V lost 5 bases to trimming and J lost 2 bases, with 9 bases between them. CDR1 is SEHNR, CDR2 FQNEAQ, per germline (reference sequence). The CDR3 totals 13 residues.

The sample holds many counts of this clonotype. The chain couples TRBV6-1 to TRBJ2-5; D remains ambiguous. The CDR3 extends over 13 amino acids. Germline loops: CDR1 MNHNS, CDR2 SASEGT. Trimming cost V 8 bases and J 5 bases, with 15 bases left between them. The CDR3 loop reads CASSYKADETQYF. CDR3 DNA: TGTGCCAGCTCCTATAAGGCCGACGAGACCCAGTACTTC.

This clonotype showed up many times. The chain carries TRBV3-1 and TRBJ2-7; D unclear. This CDR3 contains 12 residues. Germline V gene sequence: CDR1 LGHDT, CDR2 YNNKEL (reference sequence). The V and J ends lost 3 bases and 5 bases respectively, with 8 bases between them. CDR3 loop: CASSHGRDEQYF. CDR3 coding DNA: TGTGCCAGCAGCCACGGACGGGACGAGCAGTACTTC.

This clonotype has only a few counts. The chain is built from TRBV4-1 and TRBJ2-1; D could derive from TRBD1 or TRBD2 (5 bases each). The length of the CDR3 is 16 residues. V lost 0 bases, J lost 6 bases, and 15 bases lay in between. CDR1 is MGHRA, CDR2 YSYEKL, per germline. DNA of the CDR3: TGCGCCAGCAGCCAAGAGCCGGGACCAAGTAGCAATGAGCAGTTCTTC. This sequence encodes CASSQEPGPSSNEQFF.

This clonotype was recorded many times. The V and J genes are TRBV27 and TRBJ1-6; D is uncertain. This CDR3 is 12 amino acids long. The germline V and J ends were trimmed by 8 bases and 8 bases, with 10 bases remaining between them. Germline CDR1 MNHEY, CDR2 SMNVEV (reference sequence). In nucleotides, the CDR3 is TGTGCCAGCCGGAGAGCGGATTCACCCCTCCACTTT. This codes for CASRRADSPLHF.

In its sample, this clonotype was seen many times. This rearrangement joins TRBV18 to TRBJ1-1, with TRBD1 as a possible D gene (6 bases). V lost 2 bases and J 0 bases, leaving 10 bases between the germline ends. This CDR3 has 15 residues. The germline V gene has CDR1 KGHSH and CDR2 LQKENI. Here the CDR3 DNA reads TGTGCCAGCTCACCAACGGACAGCATGAACACTGAAGCTTTCTTT. This sequence encodes CASSPTDSMNTEAFF.

This chain connects TRBV24-1 to TRBJ2-5; no firm D call. Trimming stripped 7 bases from V and 4 bases from J, with 9 bases between. The germline gives CDR1 KGHDR, CDR2 SFDVKD. The CDR3 spans 12 residues. The CDR3 DNA is TGTGCCACCAGGGGTATCGGAGAGACCCAGTACTTC. Translation: CATRGIGETQYF.

This clonotype was counted between two and nine times. The V gene is TRBV10-3, the J gene TRBJ2-7; weak D call: TRBD1 (5 bases). The CDR3 has 14 residues. From germline, CDR1 is ENHRY and CDR2 SYGVKD. The germline V and J ends were trimmed by 2 bases and 0 bases, with 8 bases remaining between them. The CDR3 coding sequence is TGTGCCATCAGTGAGGAAGGGGTCTCCTACGAGCAGTACTTC. Translated, it gives CAISEEGVSYEQYF.

The V call is TRBV12-3 or TRBV12-4, the J call TRBJ2-1; no reliable D call. The CDR3 consists of 16 residues. Between the trimmed V and J ends, which lost 6 bases and 0 bases, there was a span of 15 bases. The CDR3 DNA follows: TGTGCCAGCAGCCCACTATCCCCCCCCTCCTACAATGAGCAGTTCTTC. This encodes CASSPLSPPSYNEQFF.

The sample holds many counts of this clonotype. The gene calls are TRBV2 and TRBJ2-5, with no clear D. Germline loops: CDR1 SNHLY, CDR2 FYNNEI. CDR3 length equals 14 residues. V was trimmed by 4 bases and J by 0 bases, leaving 9 bases between them. The DNA of the CDR3 is TGTGCCAGCAGTGGAACTACCAACCAAGAGACCCAGTACTTC. Translation gives CASSGTTNQETQYF.